These T cell receptor beta chains were read from a single sample in a study of blood T cell repertoires in COVID-19. Generated by immunoSEQ multiplex PCR, the TCRdb table keeps only in-frame clones and is missing some. The top ten clones hold approximately 7% of a sample with about 88,000 clones, roughly 88% of them seen once. The material sequenced was peripheral blood. The receptors were sampled from a man younger than 35 with COVID-19, enrolled during active disease. Each CDR3 is given with its conserved first and last residue. Each record gives: D gene, J gene, clone size, V gene, CDR3 DNA, CDR3 protein. A D gene is named only where the DNA matches it firmly. Only some rows state a clone size, as once, few, many or a class for expanded clones.

TRBD1	TRBJ1-2	NA	TRBV6-5	TGTGCCAGCAGTTTCAAACAGGGGTTCTATGGCTACACCTTC	CASSFKQGFYGYTF
NA	TRBJ1-1	NA	TRBV28	TGTGCCAGCAGAGCAAGCGGGGCGGGGAACACTGAAGCTTTCTTT	CASRASGAGNTEAFF
NA	TRBJ1-1	NA	TRBV27	TGTGCCAGCAGTTCCAGGCGGGGGGGAATGAACACTGAAGCTTTCTTT	CASSSRRGGMNTEAFF
TRBD2	TRBJ2-5	NA	TRBV6-5	TGTGCCAGCTGCCCGGGACTAATGGGCCCCCAGTACTTC	CASCPGLMGPQYF
TRBD1	TRBJ2-7	NA	TRBV3-1/TRBV3-2	TGTGCCAGCAGCCCGGACAGGGAGAGCTACGAGCAGTACTTC	CASSPDRESYEQYF
NA	TRBJ1-2	NA	TRBV19	TGTGCCAGTAGTCAGGTCTATGGCTACACCTTC	CASSQVYGYTF
NA	TRBJ2-7	NA	TRBV2	TGTGCCAGCAGCGGTCAGGGCAGTTCTTCCTACGAGCAGTACTTC	CASSGQGSSSYEQYF
NA	TRBJ2-7	NA	TRBV6-2/TRBV6-3	TGTGCCAGCAGTTACGGACGGGAGAAGAGCTACGAGCAGTACTTC	CASSYGREKSYEQYF
TRBD1	TRBJ1-1	NA	TRBV4-1	TGCGCCAGCAGCCAAAGCCTGGTCAGGGGGCGTAGGAACACTGAAGCTTTCTTT	CASSQSLVRGRRNTEAFF
NA	TRBJ1-4	few	TRBV7-9	TGTGCCAGCAGCTTAGTAGCCGGGGAGAATGAAAAACTGTTTTTT	CASSLVAGENEKLFF
TRBD2	TRBJ2-1	NA	TRBV19	TGTGCCAGTAGCATAAGCGGGAGCTCCTACAATGAGCAGTTCTTC	CASSISGSSYNEQFF
NA	TRBJ2-2	NA	TRBV9	TGTGCCAGCAGCGTTTGGGGGGCCGGGGAGCTGTTTTTT	CASSVWGAGELFF
TRBD1	TRBJ2-7	NA	TRBV27	TGTGCCAGCAGTTTCACAGGGGGGCCCTACGAGCAGTACTTC	CASSFTGGPYEQYF
TRBD1	TRBJ2-7	NA	TRBV15	TGTGCCACCAGCCCCCGGGACAGGGGAAACGAGCAGTACTTC	CATSPRDRGNEQYF
TRBD1	TRBJ1-6	NA	TRBV27	TGTGCCAGCAGTTTCGGGACAGTTCGTGCACCCCTCCACTTT	CASSFGTVRAPLHF
NA	TRBJ1-2	NA	TRBV11-2	TGTGCCAGCAGCCGAACAGGGTTGAACTACACCTTC	CASSRTGLNYTF